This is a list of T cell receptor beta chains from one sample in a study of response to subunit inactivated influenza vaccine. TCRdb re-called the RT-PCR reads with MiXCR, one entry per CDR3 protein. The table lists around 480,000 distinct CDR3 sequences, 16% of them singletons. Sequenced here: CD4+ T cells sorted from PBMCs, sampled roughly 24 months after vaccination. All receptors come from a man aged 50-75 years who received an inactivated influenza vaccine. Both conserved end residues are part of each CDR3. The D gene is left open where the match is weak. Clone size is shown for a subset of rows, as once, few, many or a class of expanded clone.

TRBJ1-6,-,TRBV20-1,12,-,TGCAGTTCGCAGGAAGATAATTCACCCCTCCACTTT,CSSQEDNSPLHF
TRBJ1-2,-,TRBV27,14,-,TGTGCCAGCAGAAAAAATCGGCAGAGCTATGGCTACACCTTC,CASRKNRQSYGYTF
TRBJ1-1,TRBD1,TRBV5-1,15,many,TGCGCCAGCAGCACGGACAGGGCGGCGGGCACTGAAGCTTTCTTT,CASSTDRAAGTEAFF
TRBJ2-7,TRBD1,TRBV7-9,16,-,TGTGCCAGCAGCTTAGAGTGGGACAGGGAATCCTACGAGCAGTACTTC,CASSLEWDRESYEQYF
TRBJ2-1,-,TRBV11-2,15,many,TGTGCCAGCAGCTTAGACTCTTACTCCTACAATGAGCAGTTCTTC,CASSLDSYSYNEQFF
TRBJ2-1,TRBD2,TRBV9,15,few,TGTGCCAGCAGCGCTACGGCTAGCGGGAGTCATGAGCAGTTCTTC,CASSATASGSHEQFF
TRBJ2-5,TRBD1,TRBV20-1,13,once,TGCAGTGCTAGTCGAGACAGGGCGGAGACCCAGTACTTC,CSASRDRAETQYF
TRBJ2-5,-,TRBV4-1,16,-,TGCGCCAGCAGCCAAGGTTCGGCTAGGGGAAGAGAGACCCAGTACTTC,CASSQGSARGRETQYF
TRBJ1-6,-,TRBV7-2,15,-,TGTGCCAGCAGCTCGGGACGGACCTATAATTCACCCCTCCACTTT,CASSSGRTYNSPLHF
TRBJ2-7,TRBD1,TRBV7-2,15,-,TGTGCCAGCAGCTTTCGACAGGGTCTTGGCTACGAGCAGTACTTC,CASSFRQGLGYEQYF
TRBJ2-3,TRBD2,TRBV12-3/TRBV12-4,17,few,TGTGCCAGCAGTTTAGGGGCTAGCGGGAGGCCAAAAGATACGCAGTATTTT,CASSLGASGRPKDTQYF
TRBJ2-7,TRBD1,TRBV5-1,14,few,TGCGCCAGCAGCTTGGCAGGACAGGCCTACGAGCAGTACTTC,CASSLAGQAYEQYF
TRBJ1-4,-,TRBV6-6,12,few,TGTGCCAGCAGGCCGGAGGGGGGAAAACTGTTTTTT,CASRPEGGKLFF
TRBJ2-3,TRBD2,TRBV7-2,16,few,TGTGCCAGCAGCATAAAGACTAGCGGGAGGACAGATACGCAGTATTTT,CASSIKTSGRTDTQYF
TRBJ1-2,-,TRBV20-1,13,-,TGCAGTGCTAGCCCAGGAACCTCCTATGGCTACACCTTC,CSASPGTSYGYTF
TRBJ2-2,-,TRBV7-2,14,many,TGTGCCAGCAGCTTCGGACCGAACACCGGGGAGCTGTTTTTT,CASSFGPNTGELFF
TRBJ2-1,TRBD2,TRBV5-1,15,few,TGCGCCAGCAGCTTGGATAGCGGGGACTACAATGAGCAGTTCTTC,CASSLDSGDYNEQFF
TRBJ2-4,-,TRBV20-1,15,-,TGCAGTGCTAGGGATGTAGAAGGGGCCAAAAACATTCAGTACTTC,CSARDVEGAKNIQYF
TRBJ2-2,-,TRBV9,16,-,TGTGCCAGCAGCGTGACGCAGGGGCCGGGGACCGGGGAGCTGTTTTTT,CASSVTQGPGTGELFF
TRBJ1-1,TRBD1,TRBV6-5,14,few,TGTGCCAGCAGTTACCGCAGGGGGGAGACTGAAGCTTTCTTT,CASSYRRGETEAFF
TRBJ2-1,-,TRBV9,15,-,TGTGCCAGCAGCGTAGCTGGACAGACCTCCAATGAGCAGTTCTTC,CASSVAGQTSNEQFF
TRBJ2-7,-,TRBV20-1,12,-,TGCAGTGCTCAACAGGTTCTCTACGAGCAGTACTTC,CSAQQVLYEQYF
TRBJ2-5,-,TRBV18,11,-,TGTGCCAGCTCAGTAGAGAAGACCCAGTACTTC,CASSVEKTQYF
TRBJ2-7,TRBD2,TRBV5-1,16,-,TGCGCCAGCAGCTTGGCCCTGGGACTATCTCTGTACGAGCAGTACTTC,CASSLALGLSLYEQYF
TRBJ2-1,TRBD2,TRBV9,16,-,TGTGCCAGCAGCGTAGGACTAGCGGGTGCCTACAATGAGCAGTTCTTC,CASSVGLAGAYNEQFF
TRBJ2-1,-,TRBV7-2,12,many,TGTGCCAGCAGTCCTCTCTACAATGAGCAGTTCTTC,CASSPLYNEQFF
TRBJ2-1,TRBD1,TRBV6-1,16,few,TGTGCCAGCGTGAGCCTCGGGACAGGGGGTACGAATGAGCAGTTCTTC,CASVSLGTGGTNEQFF
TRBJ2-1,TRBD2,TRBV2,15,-,TGTGCCAGCTGGACGACTAGCGGCGAAGTGAATGAGCAGTTCTTC,CASWTTSGEVNEQFF
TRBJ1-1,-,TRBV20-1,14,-,TGCAGTGCTAGTAGAACAGCCAGGGAGGCTGAAGCTTTCTTT,CSASRTAREAEAFF
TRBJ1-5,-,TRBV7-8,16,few,TGTGCCAGCAGCTTAAGGGCAGGAGAGCTCAATCAGCCCCAGCATTTT,CASSLRAGELNQPQHF
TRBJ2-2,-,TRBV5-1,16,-,TGCGCCAGCAGCTATCAGGGGCCGGGGAACACCGGGGAGCTGTTTTTT,CASSYQGPGNTGELFF
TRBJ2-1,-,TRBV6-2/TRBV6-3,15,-,TGTGCCAGCTTGGGGCTAGTAGGTAAAAAGGATGAGCAGTTCTTC,CASLGLVGKKDEQFF
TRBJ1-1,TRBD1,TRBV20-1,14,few,TGCAGTGCCCAGGACAGGGGGTTTTTCACTGAAGCTTTCTTT,CSAQDRGFFTEAFF
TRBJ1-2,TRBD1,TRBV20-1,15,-,TGCAGTGCTAGAGATGTGCAGGGGGCCCTCTATGGCTACACCTTC,CSARDVQGALYGYTF
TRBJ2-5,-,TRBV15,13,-,TGTGCCACCAGCAGAGAACAGCAAGAGACCCAGTACTTC,CATSREQQETQYF
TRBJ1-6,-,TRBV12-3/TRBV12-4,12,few,TGTGCCAGCAGCCAACAGGGCTCACCCCTCCACTTT,CASSQQGSPLHF
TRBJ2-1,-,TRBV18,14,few,TGTGCCAGCTCAAATCGCGGGGAGTACAATGAGCAGTTCTTC,CASSNRGEYNEQFF
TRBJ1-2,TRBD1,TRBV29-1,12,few,TGCAGCGTTGGGACAGGCGGCTATGGCTACACCTTC,CSVGTGGYGYTF
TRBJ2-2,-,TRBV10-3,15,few,TGTGCCATCAGTGCGAGGGGCGCGGTCACCGGGGAGCTGTTTTTT,CAISARGAVTGELFF
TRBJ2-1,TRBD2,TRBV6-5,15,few,TGTGCCAGCAGTTACTCTCTAGCGGGGTACAATGAGCAGTTCTTC,CASSYSLAGYNEQFF
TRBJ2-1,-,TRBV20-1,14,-,TGCAGTGCCCCTCTGGGCGGAGCCCACAATGAGCAGTTCTTC,CSAPLGGAHNEQFF
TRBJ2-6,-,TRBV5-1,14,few,TGCGCCAGCAGCGACAGCTTTGGGGCCAACGTCCTGACTTTC,CASSDSFGANVLTF
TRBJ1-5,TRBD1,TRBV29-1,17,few,TGCAGCGCGGTGTTGGGACAGGGGGTTCTTAGCAATCAGCCCCAGCATTTT,CSAVLGQGVLSNQPQHF